This T cell receptor (beta chain) was profiled in a study of blood T cell repertoires in COVID-19. Study in general: There were acute and convalescent COVID-19 samples, and they came from the United States, Italy and Spain.

The assay was immunoSEQ multiplex PCR, and TCRdb's table has in-frame clones only and misses some. This sample has 120,000 or so clones, with 83% found just once. This receptor was obtained from a man older than 75 with active or convalescent COVID-19. The sequenced sample consisted of peripheral blood.

The CDR3 nucleotides are TGTGCCAGCAGCGTAGCTGGGGAGGGCTACGAGCAGTACTTC. This gives the protein CASSVAGEGYEQYF. The chain combines TRBV9 with TRBJ2-7, with 7 bases that match TRBD2. Germline CDR1 is SGDLS and CDR2 is YYNGEE. After removal of 0 bases from V and 3 bases from J, the junction contained 3 bases not matched to a gene. The CDR3 sequence is 14 residues long.